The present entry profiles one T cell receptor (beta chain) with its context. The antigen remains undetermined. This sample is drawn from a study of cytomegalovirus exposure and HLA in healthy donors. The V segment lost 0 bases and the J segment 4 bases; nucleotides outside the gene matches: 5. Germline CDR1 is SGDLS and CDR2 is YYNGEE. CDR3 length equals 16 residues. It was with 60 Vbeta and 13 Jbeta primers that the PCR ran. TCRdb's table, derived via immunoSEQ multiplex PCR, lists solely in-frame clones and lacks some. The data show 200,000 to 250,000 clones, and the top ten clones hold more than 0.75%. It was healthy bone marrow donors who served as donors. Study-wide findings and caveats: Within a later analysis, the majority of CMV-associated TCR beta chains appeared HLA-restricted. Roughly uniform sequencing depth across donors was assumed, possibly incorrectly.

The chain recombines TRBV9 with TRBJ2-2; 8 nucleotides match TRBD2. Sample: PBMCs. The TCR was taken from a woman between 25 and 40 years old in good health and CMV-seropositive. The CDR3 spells CASSVGQRGFTGELFF. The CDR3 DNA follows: TGTGCCAGCAGCGTAGGGCAGCGGGGGTTCACCGGGGAGCTGTTTTTT.